What follows describes a single T cell receptor (beta chain). There are a few counts of this clonotype. The antigen this receptor binds is unknown. No much larger clonotype is one base removed from it; base qualities were not supplied. TCR alpha and beta CDR3 regions were amplified with the iRepertoire nested amplicon-rescue multiplex PCR (arm-PCR) platform from RNA. For one-step reverse transcription and amplification, about 100-450 ng of tissue mRNA or PBMC total RNA was used as input. After bead purification, a secondary multiplex PCR added Illumina adapters, and libraries were gel-purified between 200 and 400 bp. The libraries contained internal 6-nucleotide barcodes that were used for demultiplexing. Sequencing of libraries was performed on an Illumina MiSeq with 2x220 or 2x250 nucleotide paired-end reads. On the study's bioinformatics: FLASH 1.2.11 was used to merge paired reads, and BWA-MEM then aligned the reads to the GRCh37 human genome before TRA and TRB reads were extracted. An IMGT-derived reference of cassette sequences and CDR3 motifs, with pseudogenes included, was used for V and J assignment. Three-frame translation of reads was performed, and productive CDR3s were defined as those with a C...FGXG motif and no stop codons. A clonotype was defined as a unique combination of a V-J cassette pair and a CDR3 amino acid sequence. Reads were filtered by Hamming distance, with the threshold set by the sequence error rate of each sample in mapped regions. Clones were called with MiXCR by TCRdb after fastp trimmed the public reads at Q25, and only in-frame beta chains were retained. Each entry merges the rows of one CDR3 protein and shows their most common DNA and genes. The authors' filters were not applied to this entry. This sample holds approximately 88,000 distinct CDR3 sequences; about 25% were observed only once. More than 6.5% of the sample comes from the top ten.

The data were taken from a study of glioma-infiltrating T cells (dated by TCRdb to the mid-2010s). Regarding the research as a whole: TCR alpha- and beta-chain repertoires were sequenced from glioma tissue, non-neoplastic brain tissue and matched peripheral blood mononuclear cells. Each tissue-infiltrating repertoire was compared with the same patient's peripheral blood repertoire to measure divergence between tissue and blood T-cell populations. Three low-grade glioma patients, about 8 primary glioblastoma patients, and three non-glioma patients who contributed non-neoplastic brain tissue made up the paired cohort.

The cysteine opens and the phenylalanine closes a CDR3 of 13 amino acids. Just CDR3 DNA is preserved here, 39 bases in frame from base 1. The trim is 6 bases for V and 4 bases for J, with a gap of 15 bases between the germline ends. CDR1 SQVTM and CDR2 ANQGSEA are derived from the germline V gene. What the study reported, not specific to this receptor: Tissue and blood shared very few CDR3 sequences, a result attributed to high CDR3 diversity and limited sampling. In non-neoplastic patients, VJ-independent divergence between tissue and blood fell below expectation, whereas in all gliomas, and especially in low-grade gliomas, the divergence rose above expectation. Small numbers underpinned the group comparisons: several glioblastoma patients, three low-grade glioma patients and three non-neoplastic patients.

Input material: glioma tissue, nonneoplastic brain tissue, or PBMCs (not recorded which). This clonotype was obtained from a human donor with low-grade glioma or glioblastoma, undergoing nonglioma brain surgery, or in good health (not recorded which). The chain links TRBV29-1 with TRBJ2-5; D gene: possibly TRBD1, on 6 matching bases. CDR3 sequence: CSVQGGSRETQYF. The nucleotide sequence is TGCAGCGTCCAAGGGGGTTCTCGAGAGACCCAGTACTTC.